Below are 20 T cell receptor beta chains sequenced from a single sample in a study of blood T cell repertoires in COVID-19. Clones were read by immunoSEQ multiplex PCR, and TCRdb kept only the in-frame ones, dropping some. The sample lists 200,000 or so clones; around four fifths were seen once. Specimen: peripheral blood. The receptors originated from a man between 60 and 70 years old with COVID-19, enrolled during active disease.

The chain uses TRBV2 and TRBJ2-5, with TRBD2 identical over 9 bases. The germline gives CDR1 SNHLY, CDR2 FYNNEI. The CDR3 has 17 amino acids. V shed 3 bases, J shed 2 bases, and the junction held 10 bases outside the gene matches. The CDR3 DNA is TGTGCCAGCAGTGAGGGACTAGCCGATCCCGTACAAGAGACCCAGTACTTC. Its translation: CASSEGLADPVQETQYF.

The chain carries TRBV5-6 and TRBJ2-5, with 9 bases identical to TRBD1. Per the germline V gene, CDR1 is SGHDT and CDR2 is YYEEEE. Trimming removed 3 bases from V and 1 base from J; junction bases left unmatched: 7. CDR3 length: 16 amino acids. CDR3 coding DNA: TGTGCCAGCAGCTGGGGGACAGGGACTTTCCAAGAGACCCAGTACTTC. It encodes CASSWGTGTFQETQYF.

The rearrangement links TRBV4-1 to TRBJ1-1, with TRBD1 as a possible D gene (5 bases). Germline values: CDR1 MGHRA, CDR2 YSYEKL. Trimming cost V 4 bases and J 7 bases, with 19 bases left between them. This CDR3 region has 15 residues. The CDR3 bases are TGCGCCAGCAGCCCCTCCGGGGGAGGAAGGAGTGAAGCTTTCTTT. Residues: CASSPSGGGRSEAFF.

The chain links TRBV6-6 to TRBJ2-7; no reliable D call. CDR1 and CDR2 (germline): MNHNY, SVGAGI (reference sequence). V was trimmed by 2 bases and J by 4 bases, leaving 12 bases between them. The CDR3 runs to 14 residues. The DNA for the CDR3 is TGTGCCAGCAGTTACAGTGAGACACCGTACGAGCAGTACTTC. It is translated as CASSYSETPYEQYF.

In this sample, this clone turned up a few times. The chain combines TRBV11-2 with TRBJ2-7, with TRBD2 matching 8 bases. This CDR3 is 14 amino acids long. The J segment lost 6 bases and the V segment lost 1 base, leaving 5 bases of the junction unmatched. Germline CDR1 reads SGHAT; CDR2 reads FQNNGV. The CDR3 bases are TGTGCCAGCAGCTTAGGAGCGGGAGCTGTCGAGCAGTACTTC. It specifies CASSLGAGAVEQYF.

The rearrangement joins TRBV6-2 or TRBV6-3 to TRBJ2-1; D ambiguous. This CDR3 comprises 12 residues. V was trimmed by 2 bases and J by 5 bases, leaving 4 bases between them. Looked up from germline, CDR1 is MNHEY and CDR2 is SVGEGT. The CDR3: CASSYPHNEQFF. CDR3 sequence (DNA): TGTGCCAGCAGTTACCCTCACAATGAGCAGTTCTTC.

The chain uses TRBV5-1 and TRBJ1-4; 8 bases fit TRBD1. The V gene's germline CDR1 is SGHRS and CDR2 YFSETQ. The V segment lost 3 bases and the J segment 5 bases; nucleotides outside the gene matches: 3. The CDR3 length is 14 residues. Here the CDR3 reads CASSSTGDNEKLFF. The CDR3 DNA reads TGCGCCAGCAGCTCGACAGGGGACAATGAAAAACTGTTTTTT. The entire variable domain, with the rest obtained from reference TRBV5-1 and TRBJ1-4, is as follows: KAGVTQTPRYLIKTRGQQVTLSCSPISGHRSVSWYQQTPGQGLQFLFEYFSETQRNKGNFPGRFSGRQFSNSRSEMNVSTLELGDSALYLCASSSTGDNEKLFFGSGTQLSVL.

On this clone itself: This CDR3 is also generated by other DNA sequences in the sample. The genes are TRBV28 and TRBJ1-2; no firm D call. The germline V gene has CDR1 MDHEN and CDR2 SYDVKM. The CDR3 length is 12 residues. Trimming left V 6 bases short and J 2 bases short, with 7 bases between. CDR3 residues: CASSLLNYGYTF. The CDR3 DNA reads TGTGCCAGCAGCCTCCTAAACTATGGCTACACCTTC.

J is TRBJ1-2 and V is TRBV3-1 (or the pseudogene TRBV3-2); tentative D call: TRBD1 (5 bases). CDR1 and CDR2 from the germline V gene are LGHDT and YNNKEL (reference sequence). This CDR3 region has 15 residues. V was clipped by 0 bases and J by 2 bases, with 10 bases between them. The CDR3 sequence: CASSQDYKGNYGYTF. The DNA for the CDR3 is TGTGCCAGCAGCCAAGATTACAAGGGGAACTATGGCTACACCTTC.

This clone was picked up a small number of times. The genes are TRBV5-1 and TRBJ1-4; TRBD1 matches at 12 bases. V lost 4 bases to trimming and J lost 7 bases; unmatched junction nucleotides: 2. The CDR3 totals 14 residues. Looked up from germline, CDR1 is SGHRS and CDR2 is YFSETQ. CDR3 amino acids: CASSQGQGAEKLFF. The CDR3 DNA reads TGCGCCAGCAGCCAGGGACAGGGGGCTGAAAAACTGTTTTTT.

This chain joins TRBV19 and TRBJ2-4, with 7 positions matching TRBD1. CDR3 length: 14 residues. Germline-derived CDR1 and CDR2 are LNHDA and SQIVND (reference sequence). The J segment lost 9 bases and the V segment lost 6 bases, leaving 11 bases of the junction unmatched. The CDR3: CASSWGTDGAIQYF. The CDR3 DNA sequence: TGTGCCAGTAGCTGGGGGACAGACGGTGCCATTCAGTACTTC.

CDR3 sequence reads: CASSFASGRLSPYEQYF. CDR3 nucleotides: TGTGCCAGCAGTTTTGCTAGCGGGAGGCTTAGCCCCTACGAGCAGTACTTC. The chain has TRBV27 and TRBJ2-7; 11 positions match TRBD2. The CDR3 covers 17 residues. CDR1 and CDR2 (germline): MNHEY, SMNVEV (reference sequence). V was pared by 3 bases and J by 2 bases, with 9 bases of the junction left unmatched.

The chain recombines TRBV6-5 with TRBJ2-5, with 7 bases lining up with TRBD1. The CDR3 length is 12 residues. Germline CDR1 and CDR2: MNHEY and SVGAGI. V gave up 9 bases and J gave up 4 bases; unmatched junction bases: 5. This CDR3 reads CASKGGGETQYF. The CDR3 bases are TGTGCCAGTAAAGGGGGCGGAGAGACCCAGTACTTC.

This clone was observed a single time. This chain joins TRBV30 and TRBJ1-3; D gene uncertain. This CDR3 is built from 15 residues. Germline assignment: CDR1 GTSNPN and CDR2 SVGIG (reference sequence). Between the trimmed V and J ends, which lost 1 base and 0 bases, there was a span of 10 bases. The CDR3 DNA follows: TGTGCCTGGAGTGCTCTAGACGTCTCTGGAAACACCATATATTTT. Protein product: CAWSALDVSGNTIYF.

V gene TRBV6-1 combines with J gene TRBJ2-2; D uncertain. This CDR3 has 14 residues. The V gene's germline CDR1 is MNHNS and CDR2 SASEGT. V was cut by 4 bases and J by 7 bases, with 13 bases left in between. CDR3 protein: CASSAAGGLGELFF. CDR3 DNA: TGTGCCAGCAGTGCAGCAGGTGGGCTCGGGGAGCTGTTTTTT.

There are many counts of this clone. This chain joins TRBV6-2 or TRBV6-3 and TRBJ1-5; 8 nucleotides agree with TRBD1. This CDR3 is 14 amino acids long. Looked up from germline, CDR1 is MNHEY and CDR2 is SVGEGT. J was trimmed by 6 bases and V by 4 bases; bases with no gene match: 5. The DNA for the CDR3 is TGTGCCAGCAGTTTCCAGGGGGCGCTTCAGCCCCAGCATTTT. Translating it yields CASSFQGALQPQHF.

The chain couples TRBV19 to TRBJ1-6; tentatively, D is TRBD1 (6 bases). V was pared by 6 bases and J by 0 bases, with 12 bases between. This CDR3 is built from 16 residues. The germline gives CDR1 LNHDA, CDR2 SQIVND (reference sequence). The CDR3 loop reads CASRGARSSYNSPLHF. The CDR3 DNA is TGTGCCAGTAGGGGGGCAAGGAGCTCCTATAATTCACCCCTCCACTTT.

This chain connects TRBV7-9 to TRBJ2-3; tentatively, D is TRBD1 (5 bases). This CDR3 has 15 residues. Germline CDR1 SEHNR, CDR2 FQNEAQ (reference sequence). V was pared by 5 bases and J by 5 bases, with 17 bases between. CDR3 bases: TGTGCCAGCAGCCCAAGCCTTCGACAGATAGATACGCAGTATTTT. Its translation: CASSPSLRQIDTQYF.

This clone has more than one count but fewer than ten. The chain couples TRBV27 to TRBJ2-1; 9 positions agree with TRBD2. The CDR3 is 17 amino acids. Germline trimming cut 5 bases from V and 4 bases from J; bases unmatched to any gene: 12. Germline CDR1 is MNHEY and CDR2 is SMNVEV (reference sequence). The CDR3 region is CASSRDTGTSRYNEQFF. CDR3 DNA sequence: TGTGCCAGCAGTCGAGACACCGGGACTAGCAGGTACAATGAGCAGTTCTTC.

The chain links TRBV27 to TRBJ1-1; D is undetermined. The CDR3 extends over 14 amino acids. Germline loops: CDR1 MNHEY, CDR2 SMNVEV (reference sequence). Trimming took 6 bases from V and 1 from J, leaving 12 bases between them. The CDR3 coding sequence is TGTGCCAGCAGGGAGCGGGTCGGGAACACTGAAGCTTTCTTT. This translates into CASRERVGNTEAFF.